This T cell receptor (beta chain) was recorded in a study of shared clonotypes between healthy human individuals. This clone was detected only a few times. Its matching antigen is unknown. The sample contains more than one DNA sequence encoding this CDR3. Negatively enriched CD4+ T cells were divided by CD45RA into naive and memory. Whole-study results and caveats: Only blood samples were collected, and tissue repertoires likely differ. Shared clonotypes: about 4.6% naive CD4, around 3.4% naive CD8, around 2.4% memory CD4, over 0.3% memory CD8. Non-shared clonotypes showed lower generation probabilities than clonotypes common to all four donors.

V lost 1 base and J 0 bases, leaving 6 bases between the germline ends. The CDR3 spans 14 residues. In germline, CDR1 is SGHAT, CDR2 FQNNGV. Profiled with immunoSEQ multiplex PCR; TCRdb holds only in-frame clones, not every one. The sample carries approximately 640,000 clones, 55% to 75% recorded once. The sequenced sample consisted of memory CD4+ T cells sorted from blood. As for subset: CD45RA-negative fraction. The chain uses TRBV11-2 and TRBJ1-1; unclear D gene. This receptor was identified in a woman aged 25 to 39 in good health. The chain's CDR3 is CASSLGRMNTEAFF. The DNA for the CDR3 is TGTGCCAGCAGCTTAGGGCGGATGAACACTGAAGCTTTCTTT.